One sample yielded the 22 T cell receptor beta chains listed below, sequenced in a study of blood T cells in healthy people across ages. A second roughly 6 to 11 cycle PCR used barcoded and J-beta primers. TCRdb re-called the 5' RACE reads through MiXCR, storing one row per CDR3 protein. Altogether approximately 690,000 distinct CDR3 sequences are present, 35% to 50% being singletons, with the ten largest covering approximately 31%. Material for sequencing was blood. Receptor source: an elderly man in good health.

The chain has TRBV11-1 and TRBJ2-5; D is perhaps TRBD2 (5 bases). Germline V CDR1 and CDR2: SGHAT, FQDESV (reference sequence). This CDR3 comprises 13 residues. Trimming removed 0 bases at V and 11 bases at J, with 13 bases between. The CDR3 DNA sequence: TGTGCCAGCAGCTTAGCGCGGAGCGGAGAGCAGTACTTC. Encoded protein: CASSLARSGEQYF.

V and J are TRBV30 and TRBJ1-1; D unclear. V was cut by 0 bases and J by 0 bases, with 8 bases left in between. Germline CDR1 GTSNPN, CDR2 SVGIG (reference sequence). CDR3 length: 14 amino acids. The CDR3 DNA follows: TGTGCCTGGAGTGTACCCCTTATGAACACTGAAGCTTTCTTT. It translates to CAWSVPLMNTEAFF.

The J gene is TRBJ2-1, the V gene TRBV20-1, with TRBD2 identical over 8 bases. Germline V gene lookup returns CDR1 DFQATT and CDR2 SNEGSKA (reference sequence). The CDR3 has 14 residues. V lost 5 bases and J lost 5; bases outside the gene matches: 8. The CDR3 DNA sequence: TGCAGTGCTCGGGCTAGCGGGCTCGACAATGAGCAGTTCTTC. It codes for CSARASGLDNEQFF.

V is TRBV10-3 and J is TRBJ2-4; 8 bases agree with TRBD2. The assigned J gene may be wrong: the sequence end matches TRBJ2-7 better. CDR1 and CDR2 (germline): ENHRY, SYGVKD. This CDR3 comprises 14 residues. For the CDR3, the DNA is TGTGCCATCAGTGAACGGCGGGAGGCCTACGAGCAGTACTTC. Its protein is CAISERREAYEQYF.

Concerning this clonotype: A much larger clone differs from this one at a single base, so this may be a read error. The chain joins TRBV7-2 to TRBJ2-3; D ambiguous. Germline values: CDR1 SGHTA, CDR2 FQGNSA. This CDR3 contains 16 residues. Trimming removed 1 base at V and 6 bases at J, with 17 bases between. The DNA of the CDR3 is TGTACCAGCAGCTTAGGAAAGCAAAGTACTGCGGATACGCAGTATTTT. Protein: CTSSLGKQSTADTQYF.

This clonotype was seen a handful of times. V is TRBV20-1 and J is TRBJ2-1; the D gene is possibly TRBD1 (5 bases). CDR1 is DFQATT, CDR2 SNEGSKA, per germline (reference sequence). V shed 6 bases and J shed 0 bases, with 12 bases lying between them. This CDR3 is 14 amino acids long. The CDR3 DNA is TGCAGTGCGTCAGGGATCTTCTCCTACAATGAGCAGTTCTTC. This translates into CSASGIFSYNEQFF.

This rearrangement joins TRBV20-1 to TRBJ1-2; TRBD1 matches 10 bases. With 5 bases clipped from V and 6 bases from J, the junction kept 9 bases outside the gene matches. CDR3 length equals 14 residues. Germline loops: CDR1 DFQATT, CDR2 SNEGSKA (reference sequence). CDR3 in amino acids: CSAGGQGGLDGYTF. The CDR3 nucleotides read TGCAGTGCTGGAGGACAGGGGGGTTTGGATGGCTACACCTTC.

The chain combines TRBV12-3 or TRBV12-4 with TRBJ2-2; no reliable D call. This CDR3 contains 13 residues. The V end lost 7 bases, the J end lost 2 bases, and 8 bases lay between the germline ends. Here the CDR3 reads CASKSTNTGELFF. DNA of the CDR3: TGTGCCAGCAAGTCGACTAACACCGGGGAGCTGTTTTTT.

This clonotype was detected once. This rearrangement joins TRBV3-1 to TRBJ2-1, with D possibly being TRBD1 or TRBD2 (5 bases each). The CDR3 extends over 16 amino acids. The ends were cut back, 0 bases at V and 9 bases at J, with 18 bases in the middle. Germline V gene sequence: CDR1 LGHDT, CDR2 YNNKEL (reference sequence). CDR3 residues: CASSQEGLAGASEQFF. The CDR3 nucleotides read TGTGCCAGCAGCCAAGAGGGCCTTGCCGGGGCCAGTGAGCAGTTCTTC.

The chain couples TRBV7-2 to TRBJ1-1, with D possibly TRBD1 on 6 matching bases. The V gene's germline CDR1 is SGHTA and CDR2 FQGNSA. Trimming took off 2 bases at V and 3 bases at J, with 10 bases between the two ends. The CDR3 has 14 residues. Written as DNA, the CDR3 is TGTGCCAGCAGCTTACAAACAGGGCACACTGAAGCTTTCTTT. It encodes CASSLQTGHTEAFF. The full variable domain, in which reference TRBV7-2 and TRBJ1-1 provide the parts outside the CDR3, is GAGVSQSPSNKVTEKGKDVELRCDPISGHTALYWYRQSLGQGLEFLIYFQGNSAPDKSGLPSDRFSAERTGGSVSTLTIQRTQQEDSAVYLCASSLQTGHTEAFFGQGTRLTVV.

The CDR3 sequence: CASSSRRGRSSYNEQFF. CDR3 nucleotide sequence: TGTGCCAGCAGCTCTCGGAGGGGAAGAAGCTCCTACAATGAGCAGTTCTTC. The chain combines TRBV7-3 with TRBJ2-1; weak D call: TRBD2 (6 bases). The V gene's germline CDR1 is SGHTA and CDR2 FQGTGA. The CDR3 extends over 17 amino acids. With 4 bases removed from V and 0 bases from J, the gap between germline ends came to 16 bases.

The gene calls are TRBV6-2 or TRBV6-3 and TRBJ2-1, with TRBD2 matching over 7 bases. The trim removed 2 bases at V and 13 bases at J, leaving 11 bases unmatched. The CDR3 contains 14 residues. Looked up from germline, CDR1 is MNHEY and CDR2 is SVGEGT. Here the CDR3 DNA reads TGTGCCAGCAGTTACGCGGGAGTAAAGGAGACCCAGTTCTTC. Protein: CASSYAGVKETQFF.

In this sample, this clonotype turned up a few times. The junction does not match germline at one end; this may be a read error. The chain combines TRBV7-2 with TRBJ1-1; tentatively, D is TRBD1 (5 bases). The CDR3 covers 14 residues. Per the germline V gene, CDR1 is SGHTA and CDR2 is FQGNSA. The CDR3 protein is CASSLGTPNAEAFF. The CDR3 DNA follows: TGTGCCAGCAGCTTGGGGACCCCGAACGCTGAAGCTTTCTTT.

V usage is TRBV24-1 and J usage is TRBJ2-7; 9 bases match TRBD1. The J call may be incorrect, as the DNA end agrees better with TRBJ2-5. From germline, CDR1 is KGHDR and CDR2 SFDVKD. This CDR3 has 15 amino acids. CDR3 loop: CATSDMGQGQETQYF. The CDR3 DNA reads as TGTGCCACCAGTGATATGGGACAGGGCCAAGAGACCCAGTACTTC.

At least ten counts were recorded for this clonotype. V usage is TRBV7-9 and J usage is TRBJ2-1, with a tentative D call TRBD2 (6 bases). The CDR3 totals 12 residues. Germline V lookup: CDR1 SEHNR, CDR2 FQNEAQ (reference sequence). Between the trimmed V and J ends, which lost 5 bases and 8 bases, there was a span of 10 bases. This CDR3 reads CASSPPSDEQFF. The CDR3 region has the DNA TGTGCCAGCAGCCCACCTAGCGATGAGCAGTTCTTC.

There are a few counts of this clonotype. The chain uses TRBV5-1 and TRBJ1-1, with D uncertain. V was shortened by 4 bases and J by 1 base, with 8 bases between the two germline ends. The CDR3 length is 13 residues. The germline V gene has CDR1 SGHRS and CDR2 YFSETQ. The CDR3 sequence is CASSPWGNTEAFF. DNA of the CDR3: TGCGCCAGCAGCCCGTGGGGGAACACTGAAGCTTTCTTT.

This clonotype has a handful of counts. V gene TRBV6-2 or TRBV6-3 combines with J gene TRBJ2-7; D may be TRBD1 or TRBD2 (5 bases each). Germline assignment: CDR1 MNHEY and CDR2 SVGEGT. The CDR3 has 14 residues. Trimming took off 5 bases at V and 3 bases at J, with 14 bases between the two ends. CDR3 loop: CASSTQRGNYEQYF. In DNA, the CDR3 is TGTGCCAGCAGTACCCAACGGGGCAACTACGAGCAGTACTTC.

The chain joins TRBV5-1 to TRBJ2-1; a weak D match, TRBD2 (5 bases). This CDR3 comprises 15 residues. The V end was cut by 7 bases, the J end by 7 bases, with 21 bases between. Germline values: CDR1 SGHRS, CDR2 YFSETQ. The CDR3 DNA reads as TGCGCCAGCCAAATAACCACTAGGAACTGGAATGAGCAGTTCTTC. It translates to CASQITTRNWNEQFF.

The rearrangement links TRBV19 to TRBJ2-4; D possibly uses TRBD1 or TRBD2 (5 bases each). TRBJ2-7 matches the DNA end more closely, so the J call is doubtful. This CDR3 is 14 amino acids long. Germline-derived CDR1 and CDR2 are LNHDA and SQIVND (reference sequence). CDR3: CASSIRGVRDEQYF. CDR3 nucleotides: TGTGCCAGTAGTATACGAGGGGTGCGAGACGAGCAGTACTTC.

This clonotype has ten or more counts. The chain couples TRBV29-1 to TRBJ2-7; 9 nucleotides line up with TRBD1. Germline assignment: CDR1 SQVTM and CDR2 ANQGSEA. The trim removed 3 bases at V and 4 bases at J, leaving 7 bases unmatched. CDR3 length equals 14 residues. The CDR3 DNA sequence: TGCAGCGTTGAGGGACAGGGCAAAGGGTACGAGCAGTACTTC. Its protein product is CSVEGQGKGYEQYF.

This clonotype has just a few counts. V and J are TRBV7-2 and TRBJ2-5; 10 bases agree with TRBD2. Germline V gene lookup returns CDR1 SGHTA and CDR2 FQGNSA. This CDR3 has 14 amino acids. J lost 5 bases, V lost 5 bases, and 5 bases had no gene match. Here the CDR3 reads CASSPSSGGETQYF. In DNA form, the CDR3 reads TGTGCCAGCAGCCCCTCTAGCGGGGGTGAGACCCAGTACTTC.

The CDR3: CSARVAGAYNEQFF. CDR3 nucleotides: TGCAGTGCTAGAGTTGCGGGAGCTTACAATGAGCAGTTCTTC. The gene calls are TRBV20-1 and TRBJ2-1; 7 bases are shared with TRBD2. The CDR3 sequence is 14 residues long. V dropped 1 base and J dropped 4; count of bases not matched to a gene: 4. CDR1 and CDR2 (germline): DFQATT, SNEGSKA (reference sequence).